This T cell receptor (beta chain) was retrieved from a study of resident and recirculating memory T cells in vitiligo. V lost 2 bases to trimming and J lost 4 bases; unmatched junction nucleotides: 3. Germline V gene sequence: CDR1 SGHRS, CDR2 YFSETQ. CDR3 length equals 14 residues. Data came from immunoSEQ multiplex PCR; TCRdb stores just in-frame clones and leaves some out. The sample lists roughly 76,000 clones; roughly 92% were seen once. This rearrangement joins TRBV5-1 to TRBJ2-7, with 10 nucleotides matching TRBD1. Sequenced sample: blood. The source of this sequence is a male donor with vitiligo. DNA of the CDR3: TGCGCCAGCAGCTTAAGGACAGGGGGTTACGAGCAGTACTTC. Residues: CASSLRTGGYEQYF.